These 22 T cell receptor beta chains came from one sample sequenced in a study of monozygotic twins with inflammatory bowel disease. TCRdb reprocessed the 5' RACE reads and stores each CDR3 protein as one record, lacking DNA. Its table lists 200,000 to 250,000 distinct CDR3 sequences. Sequencing was carried out using blood. These TCRs come from a human donor with ulcerative colitis or Crohn's disease, or a healthy co-twin of an affected twin (not recorded which).

The CDR3 is CASSSTGGRNEQFF. The chain couples TRBV6-5 to TRBJ2-1; as DNA is missing, the TRBD1 call by TCRdb cannot be tested. The germline V gene encodes CDR1 MNHEY and CDR2 SVGAGI. The length of the CDR3 is 14 residues.

The V and J genes are TRBV7-6 and TRBJ2-1; TCRdb returns TRBD2, unconfirmable since there is no DNA. The CDR3 length is 14 residues. The germline V gene has CDR1 SGHVS and CDR2 FNYEAQ. The CDR3 spells CASTAGGRNNEQFF.

This chain links TRBV6-5 with TRBJ2-3; TCRdb's assignment of TRBD2 cannot be checked, as there is no DNA. Looked up from germline, CDR1 is MNHEY and CDR2 is SVGAGI. The CDR3 spans 14 residues. The CDR3: CASSYVEGTDTQYF.

The chain couples TRBV10-1 to TRBJ2-7; the TCRdb D gene call, TRBD2, has no DNA to confirm it. Looked up from germline, CDR1 is WNHNN and CDR2 is SYGVQD (reference sequence). This CDR3 is 14 amino acids long. CDR3 sequence reads: CASSEERYAYEQYF.

The chain recombines TRBV5-6 with TRBJ1-1; TCRdb's D call of TRBD1 is untestable without DNA. The CDR3 spans 12 residues. Germline V lookup: CDR1 SGHDT, CDR2 YYEEEE. This chain's CDR3 is CASSLAPGEAFF.

V gene TRBV12-3 or TRBV12-4 combines with J gene TRBJ2-7; TCRdb selects TRBD1, and the lack of DNA leaves this call unchecked. The CDR3 contains 15 residues. CDR3 amino acids: CASSSGTGGPYEQYF.

V is TRBV5-1 and J is TRBJ1-6; TCRdb picks TRBD1, but there is no DNA to check that call. The CDR3 runs to 13 residues. CDR1 and CDR2 from the germline V gene are SGHRS and YFSETQ. The CDR3 spells CASSLAAGRGLHF.

The chain couples TRBV3-1 to TRBJ2-1; the TCRdb call, TRBD1, lacks DNA for checking. Germline V gene data show CDR1 as LGHDT and CDR2 as YNNKEL (reference sequence). This CDR3 region has 15 residues. The CDR3 sequence: CASSQRGGGVNEQFF.

The V gene is TRBV25-1, the J gene TRBJ1-4. This CDR3 has 14 amino acids. Per germline, CDR1 MGHDK and CDR2 SYGVNS. Here the CDR3 reads CASSERHINEKLFF. The full variable domain, rest sourced from reference TRBV25-1 and TRBJ1-4, is EADIYQTPRYLVIGTGKKITLECSQTMGHDKMYWYQQDPGMELHLIHYSYGVNSTEKGDLSSESTVSRIRTEHFPLTLESARPSHTSQYLCASSERHINEKLFFGSGTQLSVL.

The genes are TRBV2 and TRBJ1-5. There are 13 residues in the CDR3. Germline assignment: CDR1 SNHLY and CDR2 FYNNEI. CDR3 residues: CASSASFGQPQHF.

The V call is TRBV7-8, the J call TRBJ2-5. The germline V gene has CDR1 SGHVS and CDR2 FQNEAQ. The CDR3 spans 15 residues. Here the CDR3 reads CASSQSVAGSGTQYF. The full variable domain, rest sourced from reference TRBV7-8 and TRBJ2-5, is GAGVSQSPRYKVAKRGQDVALRCDPISGHVSLFWYQQALGQGPEFLTYFQNEAQLDKSGLPSDRFFAERPEGSVSTLKIQRTQQEDSAVYLCASSQSVAGSGTQYFGPGTRLLVL.

This chain links TRBV5-1 with TRBJ2-7; TCRdb returns TRBD1, unconfirmable since there is no DNA. Germline lookup yields CDR1 SGHRS and CDR2 YFSETQ. The CDR3 consists of 13 residues. CDR3 sequence reads: CASSQQQGGEQYF.

The chain uses TRBV12-3 or TRBV12-4 and TRBJ1-4; the D gene TCRdb calls, TRBD1, cannot be checked with no DNA. The CDR3 is 14 residues long. CDR3: CASSKTGGGEKLFF.

The rearrangement uses TRBV20-1 and TRBJ1-5; TCRdb designates TRBD1, a call that cannot be tested without DNA. The germline gives CDR1 DFQATT, CDR2 SNEGSKA (reference sequence). The CDR3 is 19 residues long. The CDR3 spells CSARIPGTGEGFSNQPQHF.

The chain employs TRBV29-1 and TRBJ2-1; TCRdb names TRBD2, which stays unverified in the absence of DNA. The CDR3 length is 15 residues. CDR1 and CDR2 (germline): SQVTM, ANQGSEA. The CDR3 loop is CSSSSVAGGQEEQFF.

V usage is TRBV3-1 and J usage is TRBJ1-2; the TCRdb call, TRBD1, lacks DNA for checking. Germline-derived CDR1 and CDR2 are LGHDT and YNNKEL (reference sequence). This CDR3 region has 17 residues. The CDR3 sequence: CASSQHRAGGFHYGYTF.

This chain connects TRBV11-2 to TRBJ1-2. The CDR3 length is 13 residues. Germline lookup yields CDR1 SGHAT and CDR2 FQNNGV. This CDR3 reads CASSSMQHYGYTF. Complete variable domain (other parts from reference TRBV11-2 and TRBJ1-2): EAGVAQSPRYKIIEKRQSVAFWCNPISGHATLYWYQQILGQGPKLLIQFQNNGVVDDSQLPKDRFSAERLKGVDSTLKIQPAKLEDSAVYLCASSSMQHYGYTFGSGTRLTVV.

The chain combines TRBV6-1 with TRBJ1-1; the D call of TRBD1 rests on TCRdb alone, since no DNA is present to check it. The CDR3 length is 14 residues. Germline V gene sequence: CDR1 MNHNS, CDR2 SASEGT. CDR3 loop: CASSTPGQGTEAFF.

The chain couples TRBV11-2 to TRBJ2-5; with no DNA, the TCRdb D assignment of TRBD1 cannot be verified. CDR1 is SGHAT and CDR2 is FQNNGV in the germline V gene. The CDR3 spans 14 residues. This CDR3 reads CASSQRGGWETQYF. The variable domain in full, completed from reference TRBV11-2 and TRBJ2-5, reads EAGVAQSPRYKIIEKRQSVAFWCNPISGHATLYWYQQILGQGPKLLIQFQNNGVVDDSQLPKDRFSAERLKGVDSTLKIQPAKLEDSAVYLCASSQRGGWETQYFGPGTRLLVL.

The chain is built from TRBV27 and TRBJ1-5; TCRdb indicates TRBD1, and absent DNA this call remains unverified. CDR1 MNHEY and CDR2 SMNVEV come from the germline V gene (reference sequence). There are 17 residues in the CDR3. The CDR3 region is CASSLIMGRGGNQPQHF.

The chain joins TRBV12-3 or TRBV12-4 to TRBJ2-3. This CDR3 comprises 13 residues. CDR3 sequence reads: CASRAASTDTQYF.

CDR3 sequence: CASSSDRGLNEQFF. The V gene is TRBV5-5, the J gene TRBJ2-1; TCRdb's D call, TRBD1, is unchecked because there is no DNA. CDR3 length equals 14 residues. The germline V gene encodes CDR1 SGHKS and CDR2 YYEKEE (reference sequence).